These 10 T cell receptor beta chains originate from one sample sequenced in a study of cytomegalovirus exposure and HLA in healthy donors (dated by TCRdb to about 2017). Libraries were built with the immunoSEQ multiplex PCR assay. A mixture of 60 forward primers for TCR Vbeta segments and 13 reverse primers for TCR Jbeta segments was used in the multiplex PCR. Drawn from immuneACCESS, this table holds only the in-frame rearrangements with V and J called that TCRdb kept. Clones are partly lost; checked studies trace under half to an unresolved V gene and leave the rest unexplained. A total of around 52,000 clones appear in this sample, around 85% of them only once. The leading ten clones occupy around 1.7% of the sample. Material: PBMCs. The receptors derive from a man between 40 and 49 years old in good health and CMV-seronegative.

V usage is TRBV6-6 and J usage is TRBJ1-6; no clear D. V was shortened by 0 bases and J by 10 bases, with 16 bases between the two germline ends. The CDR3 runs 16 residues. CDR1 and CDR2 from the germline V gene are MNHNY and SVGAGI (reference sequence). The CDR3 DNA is TGTGCCAGCAGTTACTCAGGCCAGGTAAAAGGATCACCCCTCCACTTT. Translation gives CASSYSGQVKGSPLHF.

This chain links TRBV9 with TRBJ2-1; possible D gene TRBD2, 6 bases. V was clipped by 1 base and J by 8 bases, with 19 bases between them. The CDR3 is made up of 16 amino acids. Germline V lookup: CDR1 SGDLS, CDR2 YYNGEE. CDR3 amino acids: CASSVYSRSSVDEQFF. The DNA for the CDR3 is TGTGCCAGCAGCGTATATTCCCGGTCTAGCGTTGATGAGCAGTTCTTC.

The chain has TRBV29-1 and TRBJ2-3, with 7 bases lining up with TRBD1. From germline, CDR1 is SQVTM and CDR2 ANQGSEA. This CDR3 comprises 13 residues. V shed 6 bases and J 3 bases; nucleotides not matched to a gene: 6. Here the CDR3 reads CSVGNRGTDTQYF. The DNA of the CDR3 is TGCAGCGTCGGCAACAGGGGAACAGATACGCAGTATTTT.

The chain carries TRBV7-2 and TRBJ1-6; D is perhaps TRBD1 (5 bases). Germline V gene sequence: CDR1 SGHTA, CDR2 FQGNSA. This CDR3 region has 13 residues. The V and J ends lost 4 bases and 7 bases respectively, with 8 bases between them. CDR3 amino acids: CASSSTVNSPLHF. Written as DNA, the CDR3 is TGTGCCAGCAGCTCGACAGTAAATTCACCCCTCCACTTT.

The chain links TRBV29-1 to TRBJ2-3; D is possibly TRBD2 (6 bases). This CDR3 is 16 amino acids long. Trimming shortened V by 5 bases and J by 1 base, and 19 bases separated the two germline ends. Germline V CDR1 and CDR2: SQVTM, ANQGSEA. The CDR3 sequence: CSVIGVRDSRTDTQYF. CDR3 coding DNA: TGCAGCGTTATCGGTGTGCGGGATAGTCGCACAGATACGCAGTATTTT.

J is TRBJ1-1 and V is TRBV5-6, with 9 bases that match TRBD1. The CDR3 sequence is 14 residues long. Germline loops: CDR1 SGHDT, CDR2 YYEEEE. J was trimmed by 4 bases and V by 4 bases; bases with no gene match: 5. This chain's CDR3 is CASSDRGVFTEAFF. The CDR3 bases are TGTGCCAGCAGCGACAGGGGGGTATTCACTGAAGCTTTCTTT. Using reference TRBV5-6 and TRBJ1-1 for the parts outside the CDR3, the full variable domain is DAGVTQSPTHLIKTRGQQVTLRCSPKSGHDTVSWYQQALGQGPQFIFQYYEEEERQRGNFPDRFSGHQFPNYSSELNVNALLLGDSALYLCASSDRGVFTEAFFGQGTRLTVV.

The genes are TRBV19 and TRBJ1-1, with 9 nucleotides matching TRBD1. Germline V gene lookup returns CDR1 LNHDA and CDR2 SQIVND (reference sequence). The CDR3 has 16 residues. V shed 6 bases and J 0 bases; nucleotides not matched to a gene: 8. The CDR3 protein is CASRVGQGIMNTEAFF. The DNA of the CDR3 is TGTGCCAGTAGAGTGGGACAGGGTATCATGAACACTGAAGCTTTCTTT.

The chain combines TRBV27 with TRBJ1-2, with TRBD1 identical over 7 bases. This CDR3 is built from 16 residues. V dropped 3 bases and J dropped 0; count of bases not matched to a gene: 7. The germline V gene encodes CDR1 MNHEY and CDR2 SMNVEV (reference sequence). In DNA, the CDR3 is TGTGCCAGCAGTTTCCTAGGGACAGAAGCTAACTATGGCTACACCTTC. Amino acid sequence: CASSFLGTEANYGYTF.

The CDR3 sequence: CSVGTGPGNTIYF. The CDR3 nucleotides are TGCAGCGTTGGGACAGGGCCTGGAAACACCATATATTTT. V usage is TRBV29-1 and J usage is TRBJ1-3; TRBD1 matches 8 bases. The V and J ends lost 4 bases and 2 bases, in that order; junction bases with no gene match: 1. The CDR3 loop spans 13 amino acids. Germline V gives CDR1 SQVTM, CDR2 ANQGSEA.

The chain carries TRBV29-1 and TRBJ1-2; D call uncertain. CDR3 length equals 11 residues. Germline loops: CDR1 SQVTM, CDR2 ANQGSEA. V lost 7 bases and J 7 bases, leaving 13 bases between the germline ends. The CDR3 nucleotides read TGCAGCGGGGGAGGGAGCGGTGGCTACACCTTC. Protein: CSGGGSGGYTF.